These 28 T cell receptor beta chains share one sample of origin, sequenced in a study of CXCR3-negative and CXCR3-positive naive CD8 T cells. Study-wide points: Researchers report that CXCR3-positive naive cells carry more hydrophobic TRB CDR3s than CXCR3-negative naive cells.

These receptors lack a known antigen. Libraries were UMI-labeled 5' RACE TRB cDNA. TCRdb re-called the 5' RACE reads and shows each CDR3 protein once, DNA omitted. Its table records some 130,000 distinct CDR3 sequences. The sequenced sample was naive CXCR3+ CD8+ T cells from blood. The sample's subset: CD45RO-CCR7+CD27+CD95- naive CD8+ T cells expressing CXCR3 (TNR3+). Receptor source: a human donor in good health. Some clones in this sample may be carry-over from other donors' samples.

The chain couples TRBV7-8 to TRBJ2-7; TCRdb names TRBD1, which stays unverified in the absence of DNA. The CDR3 covers 13 residues. Germline V lookup: CDR1 SGHVS, CDR2 FQNEAQ. The CDR3: CASSSGTGTKQYF.

The rearrangement uses TRBV29-1 and TRBJ2-3; TCRdb calls TRBD1, which cannot be checked without DNA. The CDR3 loop spans 19 amino acids. Germline V gives CDR1 SQVTM, CDR2 ANQGSEA. The CDR3 here is CSVPWGDRGSWTRTDTQYF.

V usage is TRBV7-9 and J usage is TRBJ2-5; TCRdb returns TRBD1, unconfirmable since there is no DNA. The germline V gene encodes CDR1 SEHNR and CDR2 FQNEAQ (reference sequence). The CDR3 is 12 residues long. CDR3 protein: CASGGPQETQYF.

V usage is TRBV20-1 and J usage is TRBJ1-5. CDR3 length equals 11 residues. From germline, CDR1 is DFQATT and CDR2 SNEGSKA (reference sequence). CDR3 protein: CRRVLNRPQHF.

The chain recombines TRBV27 with TRBJ1-1; the TCRdb D gene call, TRBD1, has no DNA to confirm it. The CDR3 totals 13 residues. Looked up from germline, CDR1 is MNHEY and CDR2 is SMNVEV (reference sequence). This CDR3 reads CASSRAEATEAFF.

J is TRBJ2-1 and V is TRBV6-2 or TRBV6-3; without DNA, the TCRdb call of TRBD2 cannot be checked. The CDR3 covers 15 residues. The germline V gene encodes CDR1 MNHEY and CDR2 SVGEGT. This CDR3 reads CASSLKGLALYEQFF.

The gene calls are TRBV4-1 and TRBJ1-2; there is no DNA to check the TCRdb D call of TRBD1. The CDR3 covers 17 residues. Germline CDR1 and CDR2: MGHRA and YSYEKL. CDR3 in amino acids: CASSQAAGGGGQDGYTF.

The CDR3 protein is CASSLTYASGNTIYF. The gene calls are TRBV12-3 or TRBV12-4 and TRBJ1-3. This CDR3 spans 15 amino acids.

The chain links TRBV3-1 to TRBJ1-2. CDR3 length equals 14 residues. CDR1 and CDR2 (germline): LGHDT, YNNKEL (reference sequence). The CDR3 sequence is CASSQDSSGYGYTF.

The chain uses TRBV9 and TRBJ2-1; lacking DNA, the TRBD2 call made by TCRdb goes unchecked. The CDR3 length is 15 residues. The germline CDR1 and CDR2 sequences are SGDLS and YYNGEE. The CDR3 loop is CASSATGLPYNEQFF.

This chain links TRBV25-1 with TRBJ2-7; there is no DNA to check the TCRdb D call of TRBD1. The V gene's germline CDR1 is MGHDK and CDR2 SYGVNS. The CDR3 is 15 amino acids. CDR3 residues: CASSEYRQGTYEQYF.

The chain uses TRBV7-9 and TRBJ2-1; absent DNA, TCRdb's TRBD1 call cannot be checked. CDR3 length: 16 amino acids. Germline CDR1 is SEHNR and CDR2 is FQNEAQ (reference sequence). CDR3 region: CASSPRDGGAYNEQFF.

The V call is TRBV5-1, the J call TRBJ1-2; TCRdb gives TRBD1 as the D gene, but with no DNA this cannot be confirmed. The germline V gene has CDR1 SGHRS and CDR2 YFSETQ. The CDR3 contains 16 residues. The CDR3 sequence is CASSLDSGTGRDGYTF.

The rearrangement uses TRBV5-1 and TRBJ2-3; TCRdb reports TRBD2, a call that lacks DNA to check it against. CDR1 and CDR2 (germline): SGHRS, YFSETQ. The CDR3 loop spans 19 amino acids. The CDR3 here is CASSNPRLEASGGTDTQYF.

The chain is built from TRBV30 and TRBJ2-7. The length of the CDR3 is 13 residues. Germline V lookup: CDR1 GTSNPN, CDR2 SVGIG (reference sequence). CDR3 region: CAWSVGADYEQYF.

This chain connects TRBV14 to TRBJ1-1. The V gene's germline CDR1 is SGHDN and CDR2 FVKESK. The CDR3 runs 14 residues. CDR3 protein: CASSQELGNTEAFF.

The V gene is TRBV10-3, the J gene TRBJ2-5; as DNA is missing, the TRBD1 call by TCRdb cannot be tested. The CDR3 contains 17 residues. CDR1 is ENHRY and CDR2 is SYGVKD in the germline V gene. The CDR3 sequence is CAISDPDRTKNQETQYF.

The chain links TRBV27 to TRBJ2-2; TCRdb returns TRBD1, unconfirmable since there is no DNA. Per germline, CDR1 MNHEY and CDR2 SMNVEV (reference sequence). There are 14 residues in the CDR3. CDR3 loop: CASSDSTTTGELFF.

V usage is TRBV6-6 and J usage is TRBJ2-1. In germline, CDR1 is MNHNY, CDR2 SVGAGI (reference sequence). The CDR3 spans 17 residues. CDR3 region: CASSYASASSSYNEQFF.

The chain is built from TRBV10-3 and TRBJ1-6. CDR1 is ENHRY and CDR2 is SYGVKD in the germline V gene. CDR3 length equals 15 residues. The CDR3: CAIRGSSSYNSPLHF.

The chain carries TRBV7-9 and TRBJ2-2; TCRdb's assignment of TRBD1 cannot be checked, as there is no DNA. This CDR3 region has 13 residues. Germline assignment: CDR1 SEHNR and CDR2 FQNEAQ (reference sequence). The CDR3 sequence: CASTPPNTGELFF.

The chain couples TRBV7-3 to TRBJ2-7; the D call of TRBD2 rests on TCRdb alone, since no DNA is present to check it. CDR3 length: 16 amino acids. The germline V gene has CDR1 SGHTA and CDR2 FQGTGA. The CDR3 loop reads CASSSTTGTSVYEQYF. Full variable domain (outside the CDR3, taken from reference TRBV7-3 and TRBJ2-7): GAGVSQTPSNKVTEKGKYVELRCDPISGHTALYWYRQSLGQGPEFLIYFQGTGAADDSGLPNDRFFAVRPEGSVSTLKIQRTERGDSAVYLCASSSTTGTSVYEQYFGPGTRLTVT.

CDR3 region: CASSSGEGDTF. The rearrangement joins TRBV5-4 to TRBJ1-2. This CDR3 region has 11 residues. CDR1 SGHNT and CDR2 YYREEE come from the germline V gene (reference sequence).

V and J are TRBV4-1 and TRBJ2-7; the D call of TRBD1 rests on TCRdb alone, since no DNA is present to check it. The CDR3 spans 17 residues. Per the germline V gene, CDR1 is MGHRA and CDR2 is YSYEKL. CDR3 residues: CASSQPPGERATYEQYF.

The rearrangement uses TRBV6-6 and TRBJ2-1. Germline V gene lookup returns CDR1 MNHNY and CDR2 SVGAGI (reference sequence). This CDR3 contains 13 residues. CDR3 in amino acids: CASNLGPYNEQFF.

The chain combines TRBV6-6 with TRBJ2-1. This CDR3 is built from 11 residues. The germline V gene has CDR1 MNHNY and CDR2 SVGAGI (reference sequence). CDR3 in amino acids: CASTGNNEQFF.

CDR3 region: CALLRSYNSPLHF. The chain joins TRBV2 to TRBJ1-6. The germline V gene encodes CDR1 SNHLY and CDR2 FYNNEI. CDR3 size: 13 residues.

The rearrangement links TRBV27 to TRBJ2-1; as DNA is missing, the TRBD2 call by TCRdb cannot be tested. Germline lookup yields CDR1 MNHEY and CDR2 SMNVEV (reference sequence). The CDR3 consists of 14 residues. The CDR3 sequence is CACSLAGGWNEQFF.